The present T cell receptor (beta chain) was sequenced within a study of vaccination and CD4 T cells after COVID-19. Treatment described: roughly ten-day PBMC culture with coronavirus spike peptide pools or control peptides (ViraFEST assay). First, ViraFEST expanded antigen-specific T cells with peptide pools, and next it sequenced the TCRs. In the case of this clonotype: The antigen remains unidentified.

With the Oncomine TCR Beta short-read assay, DNA from cultured CD4+ T cells was sequenced. In this case, cultured CD4+ T cells provided the extracted genomic DNA. Via MiXCR, TCRdb re-called the PCR reads, giving one row per CDR3 protein. The data hold 10,000 to 15,000 distinct CDR3 sequences, with roughly 74% observed a single time. The sequence was collected from a human donor who received a COVID-19 vaccine. The starting material was CD4+ T cells from blood, cultured in vitro, obtained after SARS-CoV-2 vaccination.

For the CDR3, the DNA is TGTGCCAGCAGCTTAAGTCGCACAGATACGCAGTATTTT. It translates to CASSLSRTDTQYF. The rearrangement links TRBV7-6 to TRBJ2-3; D is ambiguous. There are 13 residues in the CDR3. V lost 2 bases and J 1 base, leaving 4 bases between the germline ends. From germline, CDR1 is SGHVS and CDR2 FNYEAQ.